A selection of T cell receptor beta chains follows, all from one sample in a study of Graves' ophthalmopathy and Graves' hyperthyroidism. TCRdb recomputed calls from the multiplex PCR reads with MiXCR, one row per CDR3 protein. Of 650,000 to 900,000 distinct CDR3 sequences detected, 40% appear once; the ten largest clones hold roughly 45%. Sample: peripheral blood. Every receptor here comes from an adult man with Graves' ophthalmopathy. Both conserved end residues are part of each CDR3. Fields, in order: V gene, D gene, clone size, J gene, CDR3 length, CDR3 protein, CDR3 DNA. The D gene is left open where the match is weak. Clone size is shown for a subset of rows, as once, few, many or a class of expanded clone.

TRBV24-1	TRBD1	NA	TRBJ2-5	16	CAISDQGQGDQETQYF	TGTGCCATCAGTGACCAGGGACAGGGTGACCAAGAGACCCAGTACTTC
TRBV20-1	NA	few	TRBJ2-5	14	CSAREPRVQETQYF	TGCAGTGCTAGAGAGCCCCGAGTTCAAGAGACCCAGTACTTC
TRBV25-1	TRBD1	NA	TRBJ1-2	16	CASSAPRTGDNYGYTF	TGTGCCAGCAGTGCTCCCCGGACAGGTGATAACTATGGCTACACCTTC
TRBV7-2	NA	many	TRBJ2-2	13	CASSWANTGELFF	TGTGCCAGCAGTTGGGCGAACACCGGGGAGCTGTTTTTT
TRBV10-3	TRBD1	few	TRBJ1-5	15	CASRQGGYSNQPQHF	TGTGCCAGCAGACAGGGGGGCTATAGCAATCAGCCCCAGCATTTT
TRBV5-1	NA	NA	TRBJ2-2	17	CASSAWSGGWDTGELFF	TGCGCCAGCAGCGCTTGGAGCGGCGGGTGGGACACCGGGGAGCTGTTTTTT
TRBV20-1	NA	few	TRBJ2-5	13	CSARASGEETQYF	TGCAGTGCTAGAGCTTCCGGGGAAGAGACCCAGTACTTC
TRBV24-1	TRBD1	NA	TRBJ1-5	15	CATSAIGTGNQPQHF	TGTGCCACCAGTGCTATCGGGACAGGCAATCAGCCCCAGCATTTT
TRBV19	NA	few	TRBJ2-5	17	CASSIGGGRMVQETQYF	TGTGCCAGTAGTATAGGAGGGGGAAGAATGGTCCAAGAGACCCAGTACTTC
TRBV12-3/TRBV12-4	NA	many	TRBJ1-5	16	CASSLAQGGGNQPQHF	TGTGCCAGCAGTTTAGCACAGGGTGGGGGCAATCAGCCCCAGCATTTT
TRBV25-1	NA	NA	TRBJ2-5	12	CASSEYGETQYF	TGTGCCAGCAGTGAATATGGGGAGACCCAGTACTTC
TRBV9	NA	few	TRBJ1-2	15	CASSVDGNTVFGYTF	TGTGCCAGCAGCGTAGATGGAAATACGGTATTTGGCTACACCTTC
TRBV7-9	TRBD1	many	TRBJ1-2	13	CASSFDRDYGYTF	TGTGCCAGCAGCTTCGACAGGGACTATGGCTACACCTTC
TRBV20-1	NA	few	TRBJ2-7	13	CSAIEAFSYEQYF	TGCAGTGCTATAGAAGCGTTCTCCTACGAGCAGTACTTC
TRBV7-2	NA	NA	TRBJ1-4	14	CASSYRGGAEKLFF	TGTGCCAGCAGCTACCGTGGGGGTGCGGAAAAACTGTTTTTT
TRBV20-1	NA	NA	TRBJ2-5	16	CSATSDGGEYQETQYF	TGCAGTGCTACCTCGGACGGGGGAGAGTACCAAGAGACCCAGTACTTC
TRBV7-9	TRBD1	NA	TRBJ2-7	15	CASSLKTGIIAEQYF	TGTGCCAGCAGCCTGAAGACAGGGATTATAGCCGAGCAGTACTTC
TRBV7-9	TRBD1	once	TRBJ1-1	17	CASSPKKDYRGRTEAFF	TGTGCCAGCAGTCCAAAAAAAGACTACAGGGGGCGGACTGAAGCTTTCTTT
TRBV7-9	TRBD1	many	TRBJ2-2	15	CASSPQGANTGELFF	TGTGCCAGCAGCCCTCAGGGGGCGAACACCGGGGAGCTGTTTTTT
TRBV7-2	NA	many	TRBJ2-2	14	CASSLWRNTGELFF	TGTGCCAGCAGCTTATGGAGGAACACCGGGGAGCTGTTTTTT
TRBV5-5	NA	NA	TRBJ1-5	17	CASSLARGVGGNQPQHF	TGTGCCAGCAGCTTGGCCCGGGGGGTAGGGGGCAATCAGCCCCAGCATTTT
TRBV7-9	TRBD1	NA	TRBJ1-2	14	CASSQTGTVQGYTF	TGTGCCAGCTCCCAAACCGGGACAGTGCAAGGCTACACCTTC
TRBV10-3	NA	NA	TRBJ2-5	17	CAISESGAYKDQETQYF	TGTGCCATCAGTGAGTCGGGGGCGTATAAGGACCAAGAGACCCAGTACTTC
TRBV2	NA	few	TRBJ1-4	15	CASSPTGLANEKLFF	TGTGCCAGCAGTCCAACAGGGCTGGCTAATGAAAAACTGTTTTTT
TRBV15	NA	once	TRBJ1-2	13	CATSRGGPYGYTF	TGTGCCACCAGCAGAGGGGGGCCGTATGGCTACACCTTC